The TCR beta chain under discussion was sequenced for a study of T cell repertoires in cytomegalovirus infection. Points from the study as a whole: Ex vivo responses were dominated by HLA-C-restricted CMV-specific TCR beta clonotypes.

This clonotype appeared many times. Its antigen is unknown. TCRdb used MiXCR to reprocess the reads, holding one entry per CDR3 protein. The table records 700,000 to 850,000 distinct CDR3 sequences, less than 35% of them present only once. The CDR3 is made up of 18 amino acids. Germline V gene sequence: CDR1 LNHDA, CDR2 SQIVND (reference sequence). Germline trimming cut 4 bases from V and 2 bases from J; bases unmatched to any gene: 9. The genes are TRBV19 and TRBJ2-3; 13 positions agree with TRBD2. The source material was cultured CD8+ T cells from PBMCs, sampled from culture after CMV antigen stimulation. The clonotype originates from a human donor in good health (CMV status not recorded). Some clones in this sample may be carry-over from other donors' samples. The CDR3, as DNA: TGTGCCAGTAGTACTACTAGCGGGGGGGCCGGTTCCACAGATACGCAGTATTTT. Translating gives CASSTTSGGAGSTDTQYF.